These 8 T cell receptor beta chains were all obtained from the same sample, sequenced in a study of Ad26.COV2.S vaccination and SARS-CoV-2 variants. Sample treatment: about 20 received Ad26.COV2.S at low or high dose, single or two shots; about 5 received placebo; per-sample allocation not given. Sampling happened 63 days after the first vaccine or placebo injection. Only in-frame clones appear in the TCRdb table, and some are missing; sequencing was by immunoSEQ multiplex PCR. The table lists under 600,000 clones, about 89% of them singletons. This specimen was peripheral blood, taken in a trial of Ad26.COV2.S vaccine versus placebo. All receptors derive from a person aged 18-60 years who received the Ad26.COV2.S COVID-19 vaccine or a placebo.

V is TRBV19 and J is TRBJ1-2, with TRBD1 matching over 8 bases. The V and J ends lost 7 bases and 8 bases, in that order; junction bases with no gene match: 15. CDR3 length: 15 residues. Germline V gene data show CDR1 as LNHDA and CDR2 as SQIVND (reference sequence). The CDR3 region has the DNA TGTGCCAGTAACCGTGCGTCAGGGGGCACTCAAGGCTACACCTTC. Its protein is CASNRASGGTQGYTF.

The rearrangement uses TRBV5-1 and TRBJ1-5; D unresolved. Trimming stripped 0 bases from V and 6 bases from J, with 7 bases between. The germline CDR1 and CDR2 sequences are SGHRS and YFSETQ. This CDR3 has 13 residues. For the CDR3, the DNA is TGCGCCAGCAGCTTGGGGGTGGGTCAGCCCCAGCATTTT. Its protein is CASSLGVGQPQHF.

V gene TRBV18 combines with J gene TRBJ1-2; 8 bases agree with TRBD1. The CDR3 contains 14 residues. With 0 bases clipped from V and 6 bases from J, the junction kept 3 bases outside the gene matches. From germline, CDR1 is KGHSH and CDR2 LQKENI. The CDR3 bases are TGTGCCAGCTCACCACCGTCGGACAGGGATGGCTACACCTTC. Translation: CASSPPSDRDGYTF. The complete variable domain, with remaining parts taken from reference TRBV18 and TRBJ1-2, reads NAGVMQNPRHLVRRRGQEARLRCSPMKGHSHVYWYRQLPEEGLKFMVYLQKENIIDESGMPKERFSAEFPKEGPSILRIQQVVRGDSAAYFCASSPPSDRDGYTFGSGTRLTVV.

This chain links TRBV28 with TRBJ2-7; D remains unclear. There are 12 residues in the CDR3. V lost 3 bases to trimming and J lost 3 bases, with 6 bases between them. Germline V lookup: CDR1 MDHEN, CDR2 SYDVKM. CDR3 nucleotide sequence: TGTGCCAGCAGTTTGGACGGCTACGAGCAGTACTTC. This translates into CASSLDGYEQYF. Full variable domain (outside the CDR3, taken from reference TRBV28 and TRBJ2-7): DVKVTQSSRYLVKRTGEKVFLECVQDMDHENMFWYRQDPGLGLRLIYFSYDVKMKEKGDIPEGYSVSREKKERFSLILESASTNQTSMYLCASSLDGYEQYFGPGTRLTVT.

The chain combines TRBV5-1 with TRBJ2-5; unclear D gene. CDR1 is SGHRS and CDR2 is YFSETQ in the germline V gene. The V gene lost 0 bases and the J gene lost 4 bases, with 16 bases spanning the gap. There are 16 residues in the CDR3. The CDR3 DNA reads as TGCGCCAGCAGCTTGGCCACGGCGGTAGCTGGAGAGACCCAGTACTTC. Protein sequence: CASSLATAVAGETQYF.

This clone was recorded once. The rearrangement joins TRBV3-1 (or the pseudogene TRBV3-2) to TRBJ1-2, with 8 bases aligning to TRBD1. The CDR3 runs to 11 residues. Germline CDR1 LGHDT, CDR2 YNNKEL (reference sequence). J was trimmed by 6 bases and V by 6 bases; bases with no gene match: 0. The CDR3: CASRQGDGYTF. CDR3 nucleotide sequence: TGTGCCAGCAGACAGGGGGATGGCTACACCTTC.

The chain links TRBV6-6 to TRBJ2-2; D is unclear. Between the trimmed V and J ends, which lost 0 bases and 5 bases, there was a span of 13 bases. The CDR3 extends over 16 amino acids. Germline CDR1 MNHNY, CDR2 SVGAGI (reference sequence). The CDR3 here is CASSYSKGVSTGELFF. In DNA form, the CDR3 reads TGTGCCAGCAGTTACTCGAAAGGTGTTTCAACCGGGGAGCTGTTTTTT.

The chain links TRBV9 to TRBJ1-5, with D possibly being TRBD1 (6 bases). Trimming stripped 0 bases from V and 7 bases from J, with 14 bases between. The CDR3 runs 15 residues. Per the germline V gene, CDR1 is SGDLS and CDR2 is YYNGEE. The CDR3 here is CASSVGSQRGQPQHF. Here the CDR3 DNA reads TGTGCCAGCAGCGTAGGGTCCCAGAGGGGGCAGCCCCAGCATTTT.